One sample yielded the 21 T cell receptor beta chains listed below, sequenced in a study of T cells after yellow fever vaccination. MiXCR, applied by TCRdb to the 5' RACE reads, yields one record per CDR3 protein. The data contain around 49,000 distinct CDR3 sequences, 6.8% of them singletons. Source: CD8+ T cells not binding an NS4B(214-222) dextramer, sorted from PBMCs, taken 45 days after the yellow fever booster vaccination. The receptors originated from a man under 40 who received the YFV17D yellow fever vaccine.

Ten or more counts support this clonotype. The CDR3 loop is CSVVPTHSYNEQFF. Written as DNA, the CDR3 is TGCAGCGTTGTTCCAACACACTCCTACAATGAGCAGTTCTTC. The gene calls are TRBV29-1 and TRBJ2-1, with no clear D. The CDR3 is 14 amino acids. V lost 4 bases and J 0 bases, leaving 10 bases between the germline ends. The germline V gene has CDR1 SQVTM and CDR2 ANQGSEA.

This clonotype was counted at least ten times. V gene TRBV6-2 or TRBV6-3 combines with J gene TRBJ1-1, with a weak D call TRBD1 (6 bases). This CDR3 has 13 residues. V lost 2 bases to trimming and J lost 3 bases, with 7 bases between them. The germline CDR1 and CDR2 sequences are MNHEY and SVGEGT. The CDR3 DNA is TGTGCCAGCAGTTACAAGGGGGACACTGAAGCTTTCTTT. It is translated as CASSYKGDTEAFF.

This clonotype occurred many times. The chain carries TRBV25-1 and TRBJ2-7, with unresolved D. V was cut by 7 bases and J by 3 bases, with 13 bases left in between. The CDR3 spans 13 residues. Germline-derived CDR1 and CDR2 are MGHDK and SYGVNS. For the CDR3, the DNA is TGTGCCAGCACATTGGGCGGCAACTACGAGCAGTACTTC. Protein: CASTLGGNYEQYF.

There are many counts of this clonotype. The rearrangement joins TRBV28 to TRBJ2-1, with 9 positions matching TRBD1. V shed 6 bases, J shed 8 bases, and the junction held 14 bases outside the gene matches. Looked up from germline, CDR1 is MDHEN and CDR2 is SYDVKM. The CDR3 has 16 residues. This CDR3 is CASSPRGDRVGDEQFF. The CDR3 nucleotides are TGTGCCAGCAGCCCCCGTGGGGACAGGGTTGGGGATGAGCAGTTCTTC.

The CDR3 reads CAWSAGSVTEQFF. In DNA, the CDR3 is TGTGCCTGGAGCGCTGGGTCGGTGACGGAGCAGTTCTTC. This chain links TRBV30 with TRBJ2-1; D unclear. Germline CDR1 GTSNPN, CDR2 SVGIG (reference sequence). The ends were cut back, 3 bases at V and 10 bases at J, with 16 bases in the middle. This CDR3 is built from 13 residues.

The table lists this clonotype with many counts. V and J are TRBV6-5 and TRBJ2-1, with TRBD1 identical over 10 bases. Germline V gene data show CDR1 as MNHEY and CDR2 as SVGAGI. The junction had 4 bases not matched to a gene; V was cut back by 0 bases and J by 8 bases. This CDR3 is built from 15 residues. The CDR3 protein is CASSYSGQGVDEQFF. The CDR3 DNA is TGTGCCAGCAGTTACTCAGGACAGGGGGTCGATGAGCAGTTCTTC.

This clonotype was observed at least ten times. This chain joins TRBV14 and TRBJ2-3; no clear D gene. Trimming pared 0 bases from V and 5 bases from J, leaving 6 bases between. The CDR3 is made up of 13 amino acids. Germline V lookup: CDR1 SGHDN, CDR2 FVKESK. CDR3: CASSQDLGDTQYF. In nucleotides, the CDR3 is TGTGCCAGCAGCCAAGATCTGGGAGATACGCAGTATTTT.

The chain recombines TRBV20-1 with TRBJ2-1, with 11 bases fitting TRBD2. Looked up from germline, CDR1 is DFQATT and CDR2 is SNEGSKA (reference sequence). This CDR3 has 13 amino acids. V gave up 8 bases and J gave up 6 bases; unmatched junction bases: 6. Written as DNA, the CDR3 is TGCAGTCCACTAGCGGGAGCTGGCAATGAGCAGTTCTTC. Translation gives CSPLAGAGNEQFF.

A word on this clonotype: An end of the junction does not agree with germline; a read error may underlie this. CDR3 sequence reads: CASSTTSGSTECF. The CDR3 region has the DNA TGTGCCAGCAGCACCACTAGCGGGAGCACCGAATGCTTC. The rearrangement uses TRBV6-1 and TRBJ2-7; TRBD2 matches at 11 bases. CDR1 and CDR2 (germline): MNHNS, SASEGT. This CDR3 spans 13 amino acids.

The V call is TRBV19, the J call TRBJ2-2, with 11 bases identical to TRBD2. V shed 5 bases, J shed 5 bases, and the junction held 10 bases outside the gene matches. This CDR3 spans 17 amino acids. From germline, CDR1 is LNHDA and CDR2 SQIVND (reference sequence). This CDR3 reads CASSFHIAGGPTGELFF. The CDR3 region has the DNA TGTGCCAGTAGTTTTCATATAGCGGGAGGGCCGACCGGGGAGCTGTTTTTT.

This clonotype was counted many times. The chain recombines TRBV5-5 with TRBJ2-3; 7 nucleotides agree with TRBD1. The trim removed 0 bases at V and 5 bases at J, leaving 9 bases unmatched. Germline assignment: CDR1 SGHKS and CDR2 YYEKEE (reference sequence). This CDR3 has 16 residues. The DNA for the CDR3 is TGTGCCAGCAGCTTGGAGCTCAGGGGGTATGGAGATACGCAGTATTTT. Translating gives CASSLELRGYGDTQYF.

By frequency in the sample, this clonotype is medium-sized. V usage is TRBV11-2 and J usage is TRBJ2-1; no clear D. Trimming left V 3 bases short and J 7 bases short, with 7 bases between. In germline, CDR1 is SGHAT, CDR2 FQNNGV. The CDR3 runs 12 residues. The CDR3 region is CASSLAVNEQFF. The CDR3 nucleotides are TGTGCCAGCAGCTTGGCGGTTAATGAGCAGTTCTTC.

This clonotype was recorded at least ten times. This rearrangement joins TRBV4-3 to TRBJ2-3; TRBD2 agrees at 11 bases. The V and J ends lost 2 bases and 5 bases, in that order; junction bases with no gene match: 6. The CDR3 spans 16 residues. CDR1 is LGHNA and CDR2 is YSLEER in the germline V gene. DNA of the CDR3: TGCGCCAGCAGCCAAAAACCCCTAGCGGGAGGAGATACGCAGTATTTT. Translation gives CASSQKPLAGGDTQYF.

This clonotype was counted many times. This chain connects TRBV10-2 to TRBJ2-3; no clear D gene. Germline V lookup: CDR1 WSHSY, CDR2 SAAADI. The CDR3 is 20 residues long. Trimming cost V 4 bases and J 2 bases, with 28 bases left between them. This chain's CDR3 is CASSVPSDRRFQEHTDTQYF. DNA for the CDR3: TGCGCCAGCAGTGTACCGTCGGACCGGCGGTTCCAGGAACACACAGATACGCAGTATTTT.

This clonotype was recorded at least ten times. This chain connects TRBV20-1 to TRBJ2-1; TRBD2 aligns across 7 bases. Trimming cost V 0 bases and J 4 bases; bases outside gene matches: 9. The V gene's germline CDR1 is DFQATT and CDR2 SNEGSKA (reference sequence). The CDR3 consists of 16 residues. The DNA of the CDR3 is TGCAGTGCTAGAGATCAGGTGGGAGGGCTGTACAATGAGCAGTTCTTC. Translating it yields CSARDQVGGLYNEQFF.

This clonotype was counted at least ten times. The CDR3 coding sequence is TGTGCCAGCAGCCATCCAAGCGGGAGGGAGTACAATGAGCAGTTCTTC. Its translation is CASSHPSGREYNEQFF. The chain carries TRBV5-8 and TRBJ2-1, with 10 bases identical to TRBD2. The trim removed 4 bases at V and 4 bases at J, leaving 8 bases unmatched. The germline CDR1 and CDR2 sequences are SGHTS and YDEGEE. CDR3 length equals 16 residues.

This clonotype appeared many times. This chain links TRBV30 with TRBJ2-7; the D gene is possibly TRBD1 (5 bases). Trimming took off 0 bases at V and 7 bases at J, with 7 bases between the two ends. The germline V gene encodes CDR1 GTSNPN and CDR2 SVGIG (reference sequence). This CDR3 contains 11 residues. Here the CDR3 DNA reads TGTGCCTGGAGTGTACAGGTGGAGCAGTACTTC. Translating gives CAWSVQVEQYF.

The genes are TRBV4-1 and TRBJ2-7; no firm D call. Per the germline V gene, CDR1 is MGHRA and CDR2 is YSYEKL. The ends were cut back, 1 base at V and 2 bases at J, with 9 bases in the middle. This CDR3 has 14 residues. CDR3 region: CASSQAGAAYEQYF. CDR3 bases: TGCGCCAGCAGCCAAGCGGGCGCAGCCTACGAGCAGTACTTC.

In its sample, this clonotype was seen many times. CDR3 in amino acids: CASSLRGPSGRSQGQYF. The CDR3, as DNA: TGTGCCAGCAGCTTAAGGGGGCCTAGCGGGAGGTCTCAGGGGCAGTACTTC. The V call is TRBV7-3, the J call TRBJ2-7; 11 positions agree with TRBD2. V lost 1 base, J lost 9 bases, and 14 bases stayed unmatched. Germline lookup yields CDR1 SGHTA and CDR2 FQGTGA. The CDR3 extends over 17 amino acids.

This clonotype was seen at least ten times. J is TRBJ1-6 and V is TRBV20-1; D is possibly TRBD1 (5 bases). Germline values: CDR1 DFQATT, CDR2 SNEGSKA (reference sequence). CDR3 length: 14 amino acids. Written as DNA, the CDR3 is TGCAGGACGGGGGGGGACTCCTATAATTCACCCCTCCACTTT. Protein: CRTGGDSYNSPLHF.

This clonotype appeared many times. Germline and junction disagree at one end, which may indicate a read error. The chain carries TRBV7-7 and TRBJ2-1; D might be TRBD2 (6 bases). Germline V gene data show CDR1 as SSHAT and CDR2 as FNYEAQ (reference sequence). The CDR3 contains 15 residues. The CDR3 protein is CASSLGREPYNEQFF. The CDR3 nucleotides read TGTGCTAGCAGCTTAGGGCGGGAACCCTACAATGAGCAGTTCTTC.